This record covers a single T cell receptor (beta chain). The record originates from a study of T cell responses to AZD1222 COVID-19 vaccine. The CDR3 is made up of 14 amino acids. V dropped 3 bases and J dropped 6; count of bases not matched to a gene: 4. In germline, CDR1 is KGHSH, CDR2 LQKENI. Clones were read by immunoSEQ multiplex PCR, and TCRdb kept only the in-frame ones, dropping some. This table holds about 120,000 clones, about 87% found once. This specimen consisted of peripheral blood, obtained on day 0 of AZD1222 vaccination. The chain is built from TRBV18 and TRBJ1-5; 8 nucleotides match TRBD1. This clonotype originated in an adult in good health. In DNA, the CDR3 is TGTGCCAGCTCACCCGGGACAGGAGGTCAGCCCCAGCATTTT. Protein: CASSPGTGGQPQHF.